The entry that follows covers one T cell receptor (beta chain) sequence. This entry belongs to a study of T cell repertoires in cytomegalovirus infection. TCRdb analysed the reads with MiXCR anew, one entry per CDR3 protein. The sample lists about 160,000 distinct CDR3 sequences; roughly 18% were seen once. This CDR3 comprises 13 residues. Germline loops: CDR1 MNHEY, CDR2 SVGEGT. V shed 6 bases and J 5 bases; nucleotides not matched to a gene: 5. The sample comprised CD8+ T cells from PBMCs. The sequence derives from a human donor in good health (CMV status not recorded). Some clones in this sample may be carry-over from other donors' samples. V is TRBV6-2 or TRBV6-3 and J is TRBJ2-5; 8 bases line up with TRBD1. The CDR3 DNA reads as TGTGCCAGCAGACCAGGGGGCGAGGAGACCCAGTACTTC. Its protein is CASRPGGEETQYF.